The 15 T cell receptor beta chains in this list originate from one sample, sequenced in a study of blood T cell repertoires in COVID-19. Sequenced by immunoSEQ multiplex PCR; TCRdb stores in-frame clones only, minus some. Among 150,000 or so clones listed, 75% to 90% were seen once. The specimen sequenced was peripheral blood. These receptors came from a man aged 55 to 70 with COVID-19, enrolled during active disease.

For the CDR3, the DNA is TGTGCCAGCAGTTCGACAGGGCGGGATGGCTACACCTTC. Translated: CASSSTGRDGYTF. V is TRBV12-3 or TRBV12-4 and J is TRBJ1-2; 7 nucleotides match TRBD1. The V and J ends lost 4 bases and 6 bases, in that order; junction bases with no gene match: 5. The CDR3 has 13 residues.

The table lists this clone with a count of one. The genes are TRBV5-1 and TRBJ1-6; 8 nucleotides agree with TRBD1. Losses at the gene ends were 3 bases for V and 10 bases for J; bases not matched to a gene: 9. CDR1 is SGHRS, CDR2 YFSETQ, per germline. The CDR3 has 15 amino acids. The CDR3 loop is CASSSQGQGNSPLHF. The CDR3 coding sequence is TGCGCCAGCAGCTCCCAAGGACAGGGAAACTCACCCCTCCACTTT.

This chain links TRBV5-6 with TRBJ1-6, with no clear D. The germline V and J ends were trimmed by 3 bases and 9 bases, with 19 bases remaining between them. The CDR3 runs 16 residues. Looked up from germline, CDR1 is SGHDT and CDR2 is YYEEEE. CDR3 coding DNA: TGTGCCAGCAGCTCGACCACCGGAGGATTGGGTTCACCCCTCCACTTT. Protein sequence: CASSSTTGGLGSPLHF. The entire variable domain, with the rest obtained from reference TRBV5-6 and TRBJ1-6, is as follows: DAGVTQSPTHLIKTRGQQVTLRCSPKSGHDTVSWYQQALGQGPQFIFQYYEEEERQRGNFPDRFSGHQFPNYSSELNVNALLLGDSALYLCASSSTTGGLGSPLHFGNGTRLTVT.

The chain combines TRBV5-1 with TRBJ2-1; TRBD1 agrees at 10 bases. From germline, CDR1 is SGHRS and CDR2 YFSETQ. J was trimmed by 9 bases and V by 4 bases; bases with no gene match: 10. CDR3 length: 15 residues. The chain's CDR3 is CASSTVSGTGAEQFF. The CDR3 DNA is TGCGCCAGCAGCACCGTCTCCGGGACAGGGGCTGAGCAGTTCTTC. Drawing the rest from reference TRBV5-1 and TRBJ2-1, the complete variable domain is KAGVTQTPRYLIKTRGQQVTLSCSPISGHRSVSWYQQTPGQGLQFLFEYFSETQRNKGNFPGRFSGRQFSNSRSEMNVSTLELGDSALYLCASSTVSGTGAEQFFGPGTRLTVL.

This chain uses TRBV11-1 with TRBJ2-3; 8 bases map to TRBD2. The CDR3 is 16 amino acids. The germline V gene has CDR1 SGHAT and CDR2 FQDESV (reference sequence). J lost 3 bases, V lost 5 bases, and 10 bases had no gene match. CDR3 in amino acids: CASSPRAGGMTDTQYF. The CDR3 DNA reads TGTGCCAGCAGCCCCCGGGCGGGGGGAATGACAGATACGCAGTATTTT.

The chain uses TRBV5-4 and TRBJ2-5; D possibly corresponds to TRBD1 (6 bases). Trimming left V 4 bases short and J 6 bases short, with 10 bases between. The CDR3 is made up of 12 amino acids. Germline assignment: CDR1 SGHNT and CDR2 YYREEE (reference sequence). CDR3 loop: CASSMDSQTQYF. The CDR3 DNA is TGTGCCAGCAGCATGGACAGCCAGACCCAGTACTTC.

The V call is TRBV29-1, the J call TRBJ1-5; D unclear. Between the trimmed V and J ends, which lost 5 bases and 7 bases, there was a span of 15 bases. The germline V gene encodes CDR1 SQVTM and CDR2 ANQGSEA. This CDR3 is 13 amino acids long. The CDR3 spells CSVQQWPFQPQHF. CDR3 sequence (DNA): TGCAGCGTTCAACAGTGGCCTTTCCAGCCCCAGCATTTT.

The rearrangement joins TRBV28 to TRBJ2-7; possible D gene TRBD2, 6 bases. Looked up from germline, CDR1 is MDHEN and CDR2 is SYDVKM. V lost 5 bases, J lost 4 bases, and 9 bases lay in between. The CDR3 loop spans 12 amino acids. CDR3 sequence (DNA): TGTGCCAGCAGTCCCCGGGGGTACGAGCAGTACTTC. Residues: CASSPRGYEQYF.

The chain recombines TRBV25-1 with TRBJ2-7; 9 bases map to TRBD2. The V segment lost 6 bases and the J segment 0 bases; nucleotides outside the gene matches: 3. CDR3 length equals 14 residues. CDR1 and CDR2 from the germline V gene are MGHDK and SYGVNS. Written as DNA, the CDR3 is TGTGCCAGCAGCGGGACTAGCTTCTCCTACGAGCAGTACTTC. Its translation: CASSGTSFSYEQYF.

This chain connects TRBV3-1 (or the pseudogene TRBV3-2) to TRBJ2-1; D may be TRBD2 (5 bases). Per germline, CDR1 LGHDT and CDR2 YNNKEL (reference sequence). Trimming removed 4 bases from V and 15 bases from J, with 19 bases in between. This CDR3 has 13 amino acids. CDR3 DNA sequence: TGTGCCAGCAGCCCAACGACTCTAGCCTCGCTGTTCTTC. This sequence encodes CASSPTTLASLFF.

This chain links TRBV12-3 or TRBV12-4 with TRBJ1-1; D is possibly TRBD1 (5 bases). V was cut by 3 bases and J by 7 bases, with 12 bases left in between. The CDR3 covers 13 residues. The CDR3 nucleotides are TGTGCCAGCAGTTTCCGACAGCATGGTGAAGCTTTCTTT. Encoded protein: CASSFRQHGEAFF.

J is TRBJ1-1 and V is TRBV10-3, with a possible D match to TRBD1 (5 bases). Trimming took 7 bases from V and 3 from J, leaving 12 bases between them. The CDR3 loop spans 13 amino acids. Germline-derived CDR1 and CDR2 are ENHRY and SYGVKD. CDR3 nucleotide sequence: TGTGCCATCACCCGACAGATTGACACTGAAGCTTTCTTT. The encoded protein is CAITRQIDTEAFF.

This rearrangement joins TRBV9 to TRBJ1-3; TRBD1 is a possible D gene (5 bases). The CDR3 covers 15 residues. Trimming shortened V by 1 base and J by 0 bases, and 8 bases separated the two germline ends. From germline, CDR1 is SGDLS and CDR2 YYNGEE. The CDR3 DNA sequence: TGTGCCAGCAGCGTATACGACAGCTCTGGAAACACCATATATTTT. Translating it yields CASSVYDSSGNTIYF.

J is TRBJ1-1 and V is TRBV14; 8 positions agree with TRBD1. Germline V gene lookup returns CDR1 SGHDN and CDR2 FVKESK. This CDR3 spans 15 amino acids. The V segment lost 5 bases and the J segment 4 bases; nucleotides outside the gene matches: 9. This chain's CDR3 is CASSSAGGLLTEAFF. DNA for the CDR3: TGTGCCAGCAGCTCAGCAGGGGGCTTGCTCACTGAAGCTTTCTTT.

The V call is TRBV6-2 or TRBV6-3, the J call TRBJ1-2; 9 bases fit TRBD1. The germline V gene encodes CDR1 MNHEY and CDR2 SVGEGT. The ends lost 6 bases at V and 8 bases at J; junction bases unmatched: 10. The CDR3 extends over 14 amino acids. The CDR3 DNA reads as TGTGCCAGCAGACCTACAGGGGGCTCGAGAGGCTACACCTTC. It translates to CASRPTGGSRGYTF.